This TCR beta chain was captured in a study of T cell responses to AZD1222 COVID-19 vaccine. Overall study findings and caveats: Nearly half of unique spike-specific TCRs reportedly avoided B.1.351 and B.1.1.7 mutated regions.

Worth noting for this clone: Antigen unknown.

This CDR3 is 16 amino acids long. The junction had 8 bases not matched to a gene; V was cut back by 4 bases and J by 2 bases. The germline V gene has CDR1 LNHDA and CDR2 SQIVND (reference sequence). Assay: immunoSEQ multiplex PCR; the TCRdb copy retains only in-frame clones and omits some. Found here are some 48,000 clones, 65% to 90% of them singletons; the top ten hold approximately 7%. V is TRBV19 and J is TRBJ1-5; 7 positions agree with TRBD1. This TCR was sampled from an adult who received the AZD1222 COVID-19 vaccine. Specimen: peripheral blood, collected 28 days after the second AZD1222 dose. Written as DNA, the CDR3 is TGTGCCAGTAGTAACGACAGGGATGGGGGCAATCAGCCCCAGCATTTT. Translating it yields CASSNDRDGGNQPQHF.